Presented here are 16 T cell receptor beta chains from one specimen sequenced in a study of early stage breast cancer tumors. Method: immunoSEQ multiplex PCR; TCRdb's copy keeps in-frame clones and lacks some. The table includes around 6,700 clones, around 69% detected once. Material: normal breast tissue next to the tumor. The receptors originated from a person aged 50-59 years with breast cancer.

A few counts support this clone. The J gene is TRBJ2-3, the V gene TRBV5-4; no clear D. This CDR3 contains 16 residues. Germline loops: CDR1 SGHNT, CDR2 YYREEE (reference sequence). V was trimmed by 2 bases and J by 2 bases, leaving 15 bases between them. CDR3 DNA sequence: TGTGCCAGCAGCTTCGGTGTTAGAGACGTCACAGATACGCAGTATTTT. Translation gives CASSFGVRDVTDTQYF.

The rearrangement joins TRBV19 to TRBJ1-5; 7 bases match TRBD1. J gave up 3 bases and V 6 bases, and 11 bases lay outside the gene matches. The germline gives CDR1 LNHDA, CDR2 SQIVND (reference sequence). The CDR3 has 16 amino acids. As DNA, the CDR3 is TGTGCCAGTAGCCTTACTGACAGGGCCCTCAATCAGCCCCAGCATTTT. It encodes CASSLTDRALNQPQHF.

This clone was seen only once. The chain is built from TRBV6-5 and TRBJ1-6, with TRBD1 matching 8 bases. Trimming removed 6 bases from V and 7 bases from J; junction bases left unmatched: 5. Germline assignment: CDR1 MNHEY and CDR2 SVGAGI. CDR3 length equals 14 residues. The DNA of the CDR3 is TGTGCCAGCAGGCTGACAGGGGCGAATTCACCCCTCCACTTT. This gives the protein CASRLTGANSPLHF.

The rearrangement joins TRBV4-1 to TRBJ1-5; tentatively, D is TRBD1 (6 bases). Germline V lookup: CDR1 MGHRA, CDR2 YSYEKL. V was trimmed by 0 bases and J by 7 bases, leaving 19 bases between them. This CDR3 spans 17 amino acids. The CDR3 DNA is TGCGCCAGCAGCCAAGAAAAAAGGACACAGGGAGGGCAGCCCCAGCATTTT. This sequence encodes CASSQEKRTQGGQPQHF.

This clone is medium-sized by share. The chain links TRBV6-5 to TRBJ1-5; 7 bases fit TRBD1. The junction had 5 bases not matched to a gene; V was cut back by 6 bases and J by 3 bases. Germline V lookup: CDR1 MNHEY, CDR2 SVGAGI. This CDR3 has 14 amino acids. CDR3 coding DNA: TGTGCCAGCAGGAAAACAGGGGACAATCAGCCCCAGCATTTT. It specifies CASRKTGDNQPQHF.

The genes are TRBV27 and TRBJ2-7, with TRBD2 identical over 8 bases. Germline CDR1 MNHEY, CDR2 SMNVEV (reference sequence). The J segment lost 5 bases and the V segment lost 7 bases, leaving 10 bases of the junction unmatched. The CDR3 spans 14 residues. This CDR3 reads CASNPRGGRHEQYF. For the CDR3, the DNA is TGTGCCAGCAACCCGCGCGGGGGGCGCCACGAGCAGTACTTC.

V is TRBV30 and J is TRBJ2-3, with D possibly matching TRBD2 (6 bases). This CDR3 contains 14 residues. CDR1 GTSNPN and CDR2 SVGIG come from the germline V gene (reference sequence). V lost 0 bases to trimming and J lost 6 bases, with 13 bases between them. Here the CDR3 DNA reads TGTGCCTGGAGTGTAGGTAATAGCGGTGATACGCAGTATTTT. Amino acid sequence: CAWSVGNSGDTQYF.

The V and J genes are TRBV7-6 and TRBJ1-1; D gene uncertain. Deletions cut 0 bases from V and 10 bases from J, with 24 bases between. The CDR3 is 17 amino acids. Germline CDR1 and CDR2: SGHVS and FNYEAQ. The CDR3 sequence is CASSLASYDGVKVRAFF. The CDR3 DNA is TGTGCCAGCAGCTTAGCGAGCTACGACGGCGTCAAAGTTCGAGCTTTCTTT.

This chain joins TRBV19 and TRBJ2-1; the D is unclear. This CDR3 has 13 amino acids. Trimming shortened V by 3 bases and J by 4 bases, and 7 bases separated the two germline ends. Germline V CDR1 and CDR2: LNHDA, SQIVND (reference sequence). The CDR3 here is CASSIGQYNEQFF. The CDR3 region has the DNA TGTGCCAGTAGTATCGGCCAGTACAATGAGCAGTTCTTC.

This clone was seen only a few times. The chain joins TRBV5-1 to TRBJ2-1, with a possible D match to TRBD1 (7 bases). The CDR3 contains 18 residues. In germline, CDR1 is SGHRS, CDR2 YFSETQ. V shed 0 bases and J shed 6 bases, with 22 bases lying between them. CDR3 region: CASSLVGGGVGRVNEQFF. In nucleotides, the CDR3 is TGCGCCAGCAGCTTGGTAGGAGGGGGCGTCGGCCGGGTCAATGAGCAGTTCTTC.

This chain joins TRBV10-3 and TRBJ1-2; D is uncertain. The CDR3 has 15 amino acids. The V end lost 2 bases, the J end lost 4 bases, and 14 bases lay between the germline ends. Germline CDR1 reads ENHRY; CDR2 reads SYGVKD. The CDR3 DNA reads as TGTGCCATCAGTGAGAACACGGGTCCGGGCTATGGCTACACCTTC. As protein: CAISENTGPGYGYTF.

This clone came up a few times. The V and J genes are TRBV9 and TRBJ2-3; D unclear. This CDR3 has 16 residues. Germline-derived CDR1 and CDR2 are SGDLS and YYNGEE. The V end was cut by 0 bases, the J end by 1 base, with 12 bases between. The CDR3 loop reads CASSVGFSLGTDTQYF. DNA for the CDR3: TGTGCCAGCAGCGTAGGGTTCTCCCTTGGCACAGATACGCAGTATTTT.

This clone was counted between two and nine times. This chain links TRBV7-8 with TRBJ1-5; no clear D gene. Germline-derived CDR1 and CDR2 are SGHVS and FQNEAQ. The CDR3 extends over 13 amino acids. The ends were cut back, 4 bases at V and 9 bases at J, with 13 bases in the middle. CDR3 region: CASSWKGFGPQHF. The CDR3 DNA reads TGTGCCAGCAGCTGGAAAGGGTTCGGGCCCCAGCATTTT. The full variable domain, with the rest looked up from reference TRBV7-8 and TRBJ1-5, is GAGVSQSPRYKVAKRGQDVALRCDPISGHVSLFWYQQALGQGPEFLTYFQNEAQLDKSGLPSDRFFAERPEGSVSTLKIQRTQQEDSAVYLCASSWKGFGPQHFGDGTRLSIL.

The gene calls are TRBV4-3 and TRBJ1-2; D is uncertain. CDR3 length: 13 residues. Trimming stripped 3 bases from V and 6 bases from J, with 11 bases between. Germline V gives CDR1 LGHNA, CDR2 YSLEER. The CDR3 is CASSQFPGDGYTF. The CDR3 DNA reads as TGCGCCAGCAGCCAGTTTCCGGGTGATGGCTACACCTTC.

V and J are TRBV28 and TRBJ2-1, with 9 nucleotides matching TRBD2. The CDR3 spans 18 residues. Germline values: CDR1 MDHEN, CDR2 SYDVKM. After removal of 5 bases from V and 4 bases from J, the junction contained 15 bases not matched to a gene. The CDR3 reads CASSPPKGSGSRYNEQFF. DNA of the CDR3: TGTGCCAGCAGTCCACCCAAGGGTAGCGGGAGTAGGTACAATGAGCAGTTCTTC.

This clone was counted only a few times. This chain joins TRBV19 and TRBJ1-1; D might be TRBD1 (5 bases). The length of the CDR3 is 13 residues. With 3 bases removed from V and 7 bases from J, the gap between germline ends came to 12 bases. Per germline, CDR1 LNHDA and CDR2 SQIVND (reference sequence). CDR3 protein: CASSIVGVGEAFF. As DNA, the CDR3 is TGTGCCAGTAGTATCGTGGGGGTTGGTGAAGCTTTCTTT.